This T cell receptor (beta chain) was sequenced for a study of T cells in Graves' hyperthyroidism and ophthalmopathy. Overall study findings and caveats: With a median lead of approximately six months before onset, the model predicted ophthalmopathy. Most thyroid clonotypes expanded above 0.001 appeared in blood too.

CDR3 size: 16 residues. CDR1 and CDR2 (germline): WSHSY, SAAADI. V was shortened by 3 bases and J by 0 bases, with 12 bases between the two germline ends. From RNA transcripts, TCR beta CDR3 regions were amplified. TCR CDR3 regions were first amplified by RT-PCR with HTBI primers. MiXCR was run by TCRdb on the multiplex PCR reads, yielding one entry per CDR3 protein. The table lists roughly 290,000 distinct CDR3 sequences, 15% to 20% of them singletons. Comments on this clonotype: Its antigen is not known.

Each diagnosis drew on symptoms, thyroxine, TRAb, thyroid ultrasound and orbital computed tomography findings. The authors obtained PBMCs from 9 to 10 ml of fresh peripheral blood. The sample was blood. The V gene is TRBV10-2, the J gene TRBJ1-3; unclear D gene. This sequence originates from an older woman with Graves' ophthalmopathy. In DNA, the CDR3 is TGCGCCAGCAGTGACGTTGGCGGCTCCTCTGGAAACACCATATATTTT. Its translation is CASSDVGGSSGNTIYF.